This TCR beta chain derives from a study of T cells in Graves' hyperthyroidism and ophthalmopathy (dated by TCRdb to between 2018 and 2021). At the level of the whole study: Peripheral blood was collected at initial diagnosis, before any treatment. TCR V-J signatures able to tell the groups apart were searched for in a discovery cohort of some 100 patients, of whom more than 40 had Graves' ophthalmopathy and roughly 58 had stable Graves' hyperthyroidism. Following sampling, methimazole starting at 30 mg daily was given to hyperthyroidism patients, and high-dose intravenous methylprednisolone was given to ophthalmopathy patients. The 75 to 100 discovery patients were divided at random into training and test sets in a 7:3 ratio. The paper describes TCR Vbeta CDR3 sequencing of 135 peripheral blood samples, made up of 43 ophthalmopathy patients, more than 70 hyperthyroidism patients and 17 progressor patients. Thyroid tissue and blood T-cell repertoires from several Graves' hyperthyroidism patients were also compared in the study. An independent validation cohort of around 19 hyperthyroidism patients and approximately 17 patients who later progressed to ophthalmopathy tested prospective prediction of ophthalmopathy. Results the study describes overall, beyond this receptor: Sample size was not statistically predetermined, and investigators were not blinded to group allocation. Most expanded thyroid clonotypes (frequency above 0.001) were also found in blood, which suggests that blood repertoires may mirror thyroid immune responses. In validation, progression to ophthalmopathy was predicted by the model with around 70% sensitivity and 72% to 85% specificity, a median of approximately 7.1 months before onset. Ophthalmopathy was separated from stable hyperthyroidism by a 13 V-J signature model, with about 86% sensitivity and 81% to 83% specificity obtained in cross-validation and 80%/75% obtained in testing.

In the ophthalmopathy patients, disease was moderately to severely active, with a Clinical Activity Score of 3 or more, a NOSPECS grade of 4 or more, and a duration of less than 3 months. The study excluded patients with uncontrolled infections, other autoimmune diseases, pregnancy or lactation. Diagnoses relied on clinical symptoms, serum thyroxine and TRAb, thyroid ultrasound and orbital computed tomography. PBMCs were separated from under 12 ml of fresh peripheral blood using Ficoll-Paque density gradient centrifugation. Total RNA was extracted with Trizol reagent, and quality was checked on an Agilent 2100 Bioanalyzer. This clonotype was observed many times. This receptor's antigen is unknown. Qualities for individual bases were not recorded, and no much larger clone is one base off. From the germline V gene, CDR1 is SGHTA and CDR2 is FQGNSA. The CDR3 runs 14 residues from the cysteine to the phenylalanine. CDR3 DNA only is kept here, 42 bases in frame from base 1. V loses 7 bases of germline sequence and J loses 2 bases, and the interval between the two ends is 14 bases.

The TCR beta CDR3 regions were amplified from RNA transcripts. The TCR CDR3 was subjected to a first round of RT-PCR using the HTBI primer set and the Qiagen OneStep RT-PCR kit. The libraries were constructed in a second round of multiplex PCR and then size-selected and purified. Sequencing of the libraries was done on an Illumina HiSeq2000 using paired-end 100 bp reads. For the original study's pipeline: SOAPnuke was used to process the raw data, with reads discarded if the reads contained adapters or uncalled bases, had a mean Phred below 15, or lacked an exact constant-primer or identifier match. COPE v1.2.5 was used to merge the high-quality paired reads, and each unique nucleotide sequence was defined as a clonotype. MiTCR v1.1 was used to align clonotypes to the IMGT TRBV, TRBD and TRBJ reference segments. The analysis included only V-J combinations with a frequency above 0.0001, which together covered around 99% of the repertoires. A TCS score was defined as the ratio between F50 (clonal expansion) and ExV (chaos), using BLOSUM62-based TCRdist between CDR3 peptides within each V-J. Welch's t-statistics and random forest reduced fewer than 550 V-J features to 10 to 15, which were used in a naive Bayes classifier (R e1071). The public reads were run again by TCRdb, first through fastp at Q25 and then through MiXCR, and only productive beta chains were kept. Each entry is one CDR3 protein sequence, shown with its most common DNA and genes. TCRdb, not the authors, supplied the V and J calls. This sample holds about 640,000 distinct CDR3 sequences; about a fifth were observed only once. Together, the top ten hold approximately 30% of the sample.

This clonotype was obtained from a man aged 25-45 years with Graves' ophthalmopathy. The chain was built from TRBV7-2 and TRBJ2-5, and perhaps TRBD2 as D gene, on 5 matching bases. Sequenced: blood. The CDR3 region: CASTLAQTQETQYF. The sequenced DNA is TGTGCCAGCACTCTAGCCCAGACTCAAGAGACCCAGTACTTC.